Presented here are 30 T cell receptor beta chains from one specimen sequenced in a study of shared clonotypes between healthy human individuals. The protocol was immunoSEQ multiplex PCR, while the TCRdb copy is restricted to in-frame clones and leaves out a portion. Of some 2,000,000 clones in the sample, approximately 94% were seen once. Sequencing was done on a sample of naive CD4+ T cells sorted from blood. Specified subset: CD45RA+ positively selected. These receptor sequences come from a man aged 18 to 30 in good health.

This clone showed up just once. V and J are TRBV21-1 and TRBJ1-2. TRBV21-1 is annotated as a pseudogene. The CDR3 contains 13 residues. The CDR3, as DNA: TGTGCCAGCAGAGGGAGGGTGAACTATGGCTACACCTTC. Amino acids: CASRGRVNYGYTF.

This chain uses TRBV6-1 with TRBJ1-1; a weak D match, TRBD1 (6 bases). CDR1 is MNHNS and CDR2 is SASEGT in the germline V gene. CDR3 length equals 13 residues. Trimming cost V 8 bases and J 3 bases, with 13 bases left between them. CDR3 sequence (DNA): TGTGCCAGCGGCGCCAGGGGTTACACTGAAGCTTTCTTT. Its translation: CASGARGYTEAFF.

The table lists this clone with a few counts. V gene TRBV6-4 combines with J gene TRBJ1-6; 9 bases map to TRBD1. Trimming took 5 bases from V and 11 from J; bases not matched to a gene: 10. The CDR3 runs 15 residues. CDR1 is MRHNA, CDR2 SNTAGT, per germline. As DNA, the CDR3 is TGTGCCAGCAGTCCCGGGACAGGGATTTCTACACCCCTCCACTTT. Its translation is CASSPGTGISTPLHF.

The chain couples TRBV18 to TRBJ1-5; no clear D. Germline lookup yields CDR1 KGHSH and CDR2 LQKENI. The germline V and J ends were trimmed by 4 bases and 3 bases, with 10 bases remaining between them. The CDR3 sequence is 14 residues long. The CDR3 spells CASSLGGDNQPQHF. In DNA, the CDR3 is TGTGCCAGCTCACTGGGCGGAGACAATCAGCCCCAGCATTTT.

Here the CDR3 reads CASSPRQDEQYF. CDR3 DNA sequence: TGTGCCAGCAGCCCCAGACAGGACGAGCAGTACTTC. This sequence joins TRBV6-6 and TRBJ2-7; TRBD1 might be the D (6 bases). Trimming shortened V by 6 bases and J by 5 bases, and 11 bases separated the two germline ends. Germline CDR1 and CDR2: MNHNY and SVGAGI (reference sequence). The CDR3 contains 12 residues.

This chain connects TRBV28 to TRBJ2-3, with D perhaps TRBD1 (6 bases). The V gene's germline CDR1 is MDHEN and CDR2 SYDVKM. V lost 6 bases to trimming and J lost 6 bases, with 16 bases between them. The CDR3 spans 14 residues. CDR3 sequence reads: CASSKGHLRDTQYF. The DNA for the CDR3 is TGTGCCAGCAGCAAGGGACACCTCAGGGATACGCAGTATTTT.

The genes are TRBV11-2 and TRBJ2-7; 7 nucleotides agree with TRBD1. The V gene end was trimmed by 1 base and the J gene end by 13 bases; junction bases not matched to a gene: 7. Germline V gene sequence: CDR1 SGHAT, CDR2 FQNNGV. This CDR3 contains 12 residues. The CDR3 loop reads CASSLVHRGLYF. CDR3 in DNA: TGTGCCAGCAGCTTAGTCCACAGGGGCCTTTACTTC.

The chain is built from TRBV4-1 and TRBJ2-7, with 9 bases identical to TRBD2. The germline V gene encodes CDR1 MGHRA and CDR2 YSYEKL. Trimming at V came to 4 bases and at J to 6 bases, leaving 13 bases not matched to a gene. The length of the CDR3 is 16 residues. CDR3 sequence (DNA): TGCGCCAGCAGCCCTGGTCCAGCGGGAGGATCTAGCGAGCAGTACTTC. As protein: CASSPGPAGGSSEQYF.

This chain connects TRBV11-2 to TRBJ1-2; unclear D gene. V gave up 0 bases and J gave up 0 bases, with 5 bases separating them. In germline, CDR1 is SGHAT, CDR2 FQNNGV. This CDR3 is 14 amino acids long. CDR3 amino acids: CASSLDRPNYGYTF. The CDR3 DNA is TGTGCCAGCAGCTTAGATCGGCCTAACTATGGCTACACCTTC.

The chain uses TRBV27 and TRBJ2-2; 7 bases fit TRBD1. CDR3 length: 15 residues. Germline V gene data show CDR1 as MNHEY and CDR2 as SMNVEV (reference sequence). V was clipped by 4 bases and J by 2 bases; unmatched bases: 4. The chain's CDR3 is CASSWTGTNTGELFF. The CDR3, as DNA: TGTGCCAGCAGTTGGACAGGAACTAACACCGGGGAGCTGTTTTTT.

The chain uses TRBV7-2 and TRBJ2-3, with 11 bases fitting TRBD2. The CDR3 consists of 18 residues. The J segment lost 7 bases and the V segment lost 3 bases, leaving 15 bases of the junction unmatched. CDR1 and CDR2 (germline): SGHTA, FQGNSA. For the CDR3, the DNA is TGTGCCAGCAGCTTGGGGGCGTTGCAAGGGACTAGCGGCTATACGCAGTATTTT. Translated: CASSLGALQGTSGYTQYF. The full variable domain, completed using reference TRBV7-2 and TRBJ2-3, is GAGVSQSPSNKVTEKGKDVELRCDPISGHTALYWYRQSLGQGLEFLIYFQGNSAPDKSGLPSDRFSAERTGGSVSTLTIQRTQQEDSAVYLCASSLGALQGTSGYTQYFGPGTRLTVL.

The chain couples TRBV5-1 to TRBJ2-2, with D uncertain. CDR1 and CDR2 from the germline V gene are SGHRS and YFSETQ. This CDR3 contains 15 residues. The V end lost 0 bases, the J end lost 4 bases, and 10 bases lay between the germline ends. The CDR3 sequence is CASSLAGSSTGELFF. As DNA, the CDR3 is TGCGCCAGCAGCTTGGCGGGTTCGAGCACCGGGGAGCTGTTTTTT. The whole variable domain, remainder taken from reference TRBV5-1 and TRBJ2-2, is KAGVTQTPRYLIKTRGQQVTLSCSPISGHRSVSWYQQTPGQGLQFLFEYFSETQRNKGNFPGRFSGRQFSNSRSEMNVSTLELGDSALYLCASSLAGSSTGELFFGEGSRLTVL.

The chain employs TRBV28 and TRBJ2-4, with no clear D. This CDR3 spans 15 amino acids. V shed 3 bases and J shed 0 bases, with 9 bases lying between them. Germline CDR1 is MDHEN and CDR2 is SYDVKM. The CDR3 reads CASSFRDLAKNIQYF. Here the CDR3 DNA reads TGTGCCAGCAGTTTCAGAGACCTAGCCAAAAACATTCAGTACTTC.

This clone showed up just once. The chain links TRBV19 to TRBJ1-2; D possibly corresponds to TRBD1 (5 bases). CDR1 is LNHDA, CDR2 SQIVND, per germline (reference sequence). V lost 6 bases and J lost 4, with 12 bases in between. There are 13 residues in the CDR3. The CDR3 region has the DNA TGTGCCAGTAGCCGGGGGGTTTCCTATGGCTACACCTTC. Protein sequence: CASSRGVSYGYTF.

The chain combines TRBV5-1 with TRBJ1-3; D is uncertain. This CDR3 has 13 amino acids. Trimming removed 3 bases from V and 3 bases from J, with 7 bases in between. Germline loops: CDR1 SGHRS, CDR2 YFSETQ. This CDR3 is CASSSTDGNTIYF. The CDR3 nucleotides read TGCGCCAGCAGCTCCACGGATGGAAACACCATATATTTT.

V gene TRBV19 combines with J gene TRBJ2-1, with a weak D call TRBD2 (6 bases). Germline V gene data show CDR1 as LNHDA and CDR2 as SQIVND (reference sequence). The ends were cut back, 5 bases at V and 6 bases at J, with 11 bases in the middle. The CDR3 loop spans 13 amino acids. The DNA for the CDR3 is TGTGCCAGTAGTTTGGGACTGCTCAATGAGCAGTTCTTC. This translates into CASSLGLLNEQFF.

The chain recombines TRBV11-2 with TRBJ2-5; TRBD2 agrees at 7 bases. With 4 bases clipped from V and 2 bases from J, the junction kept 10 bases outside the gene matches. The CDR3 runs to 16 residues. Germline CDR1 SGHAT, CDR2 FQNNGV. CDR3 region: CASSSYLAASQETQYF. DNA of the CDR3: TGTGCCAGCAGCTCGTATCTAGCGGCCTCTCAAGAGACCCAGTACTTC.

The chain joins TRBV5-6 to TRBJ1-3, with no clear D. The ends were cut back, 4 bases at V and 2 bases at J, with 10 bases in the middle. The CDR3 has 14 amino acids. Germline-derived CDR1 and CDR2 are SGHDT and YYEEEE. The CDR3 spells CASSPQVPGNTIYF. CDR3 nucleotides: TGTGCCAGCAGCCCCCAGGTCCCTGGAAACACCATATATTTT.

The DNA of the CDR3 is TGTGCCAGCAGCGGAACCCAGAAAACCCAAGAGACCCAGTACTTC. Protein product: CASSGTQKTQETQYF. The chain links TRBV6-1 to TRBJ2-5; no clear D. The CDR3 consists of 15 residues. The germline V gene encodes CDR1 MNHNS and CDR2 SASEGT. Deletions cut 6 bases from V and 1 base from J, with 15 bases between.

CDR3 protein: CAWSREGYEQYF. CDR3 coding DNA: TGTGCCTGGAGCCGGGAGGGGTACGAGCAGTACTTC. This rearrangement joins TRBV30 to TRBJ2-7, with 8 nucleotides matching TRBD2. Germline V gene data show CDR1 as GTSNPN and CDR2 as SVGIG (reference sequence). The length of the CDR3 is 12 residues. J was trimmed by 4 bases and V by 3 bases; bases with no gene match: 2.

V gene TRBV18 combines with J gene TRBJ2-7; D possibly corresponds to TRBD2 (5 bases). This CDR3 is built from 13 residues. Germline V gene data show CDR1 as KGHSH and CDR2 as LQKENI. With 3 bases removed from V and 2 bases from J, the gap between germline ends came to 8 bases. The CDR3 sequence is CASSPTITYEQYF. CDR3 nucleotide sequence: TGTGCCAGCTCACCGACTATTACCTACGAGCAGTACTTC.

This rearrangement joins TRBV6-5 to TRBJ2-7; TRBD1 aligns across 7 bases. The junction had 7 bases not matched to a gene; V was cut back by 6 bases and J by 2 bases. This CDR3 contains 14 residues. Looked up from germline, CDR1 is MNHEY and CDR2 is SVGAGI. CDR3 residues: CASSLPGQPYEQYF. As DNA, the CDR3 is TGTGCCAGCAGCCTACCGGGACAGCCCTACGAGCAGTACTTC.

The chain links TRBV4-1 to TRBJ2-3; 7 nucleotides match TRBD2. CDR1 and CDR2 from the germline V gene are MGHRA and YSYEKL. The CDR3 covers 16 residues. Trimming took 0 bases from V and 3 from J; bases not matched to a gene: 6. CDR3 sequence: CASSQDRGLGTDTQYF. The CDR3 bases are TGCGCCAGCAGCCAAGATCGAGGACTAGGAACAGATACGCAGTATTTT.

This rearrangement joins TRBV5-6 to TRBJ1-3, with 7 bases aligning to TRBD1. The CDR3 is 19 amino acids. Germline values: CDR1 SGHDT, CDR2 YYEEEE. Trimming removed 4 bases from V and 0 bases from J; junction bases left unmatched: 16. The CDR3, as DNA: TGTGCCAGCAGCCAATTGGAGGGACAGCGATACCTCTCTGGAAACACCATATATTTT. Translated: CASSQLEGQRYLSGNTIYF.

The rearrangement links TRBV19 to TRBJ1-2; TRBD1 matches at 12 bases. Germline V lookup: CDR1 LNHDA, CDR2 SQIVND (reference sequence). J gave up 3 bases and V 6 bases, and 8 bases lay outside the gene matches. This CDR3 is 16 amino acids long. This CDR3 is CASSPPGQGAYYGYTF. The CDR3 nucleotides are TGTGCCAGTAGCCCTCCGGGACAGGGGGCATACTATGGCTACACCTTC.

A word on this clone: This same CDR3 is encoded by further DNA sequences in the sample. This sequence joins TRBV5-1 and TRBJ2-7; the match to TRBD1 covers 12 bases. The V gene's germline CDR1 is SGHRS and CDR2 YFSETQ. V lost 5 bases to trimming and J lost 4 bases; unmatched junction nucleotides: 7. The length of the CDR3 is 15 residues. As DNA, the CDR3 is TGCGCCAGCAGTCGAGGGACAGGGGGCAGTTACGAGCAGTACTTC. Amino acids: CASSRGTGGSYEQYF.

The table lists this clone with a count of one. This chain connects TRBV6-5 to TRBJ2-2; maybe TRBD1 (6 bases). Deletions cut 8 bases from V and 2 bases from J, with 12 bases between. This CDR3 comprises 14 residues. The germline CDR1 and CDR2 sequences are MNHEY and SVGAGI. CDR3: CASGHRVNTGELFF. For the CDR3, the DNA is TGTGCCAGCGGGCACAGGGTTAACACCGGGGAGCTGTTTTTT.

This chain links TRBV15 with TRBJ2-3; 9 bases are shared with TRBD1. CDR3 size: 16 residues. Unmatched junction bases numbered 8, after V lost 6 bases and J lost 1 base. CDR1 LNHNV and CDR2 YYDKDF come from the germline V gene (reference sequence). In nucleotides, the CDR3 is TGTGCCACCAGTCCGGGACAGGGAGGTGGCACAGATACGCAGTATTTT. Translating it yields CATSPGQGGGTDTQYF.

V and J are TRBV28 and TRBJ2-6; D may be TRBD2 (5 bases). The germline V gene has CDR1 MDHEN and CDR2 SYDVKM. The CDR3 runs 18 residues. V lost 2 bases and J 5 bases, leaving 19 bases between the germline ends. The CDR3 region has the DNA TGTGCCAGCAGTTTAGCCCCTCCGCCCGCCGGGAGGGCCAACGTCCTGACTTTC. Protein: CASSLAPPPAGRANVLTF.

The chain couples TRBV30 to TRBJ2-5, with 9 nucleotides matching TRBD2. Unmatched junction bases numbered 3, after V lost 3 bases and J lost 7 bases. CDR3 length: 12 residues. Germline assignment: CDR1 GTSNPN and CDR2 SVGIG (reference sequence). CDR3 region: CAWRNSGRTQYF. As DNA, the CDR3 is TGTGCCTGGAGGAATAGCGGGAGGACCCAGTACTTC.